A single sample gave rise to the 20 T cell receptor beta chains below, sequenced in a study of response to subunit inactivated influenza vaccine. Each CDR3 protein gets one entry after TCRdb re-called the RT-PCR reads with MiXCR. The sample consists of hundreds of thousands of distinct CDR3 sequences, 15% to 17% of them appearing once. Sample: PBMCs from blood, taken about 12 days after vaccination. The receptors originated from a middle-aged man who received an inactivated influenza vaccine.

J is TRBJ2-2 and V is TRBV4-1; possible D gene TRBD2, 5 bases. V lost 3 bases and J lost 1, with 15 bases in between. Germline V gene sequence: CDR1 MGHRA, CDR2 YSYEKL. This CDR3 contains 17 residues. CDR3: CASSHALRRKNTGELFF. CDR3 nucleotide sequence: TGCGCCAGCAGCCATGCTTTGAGGAGGAAGAACACCGGGGAGCTGTTTTTT.

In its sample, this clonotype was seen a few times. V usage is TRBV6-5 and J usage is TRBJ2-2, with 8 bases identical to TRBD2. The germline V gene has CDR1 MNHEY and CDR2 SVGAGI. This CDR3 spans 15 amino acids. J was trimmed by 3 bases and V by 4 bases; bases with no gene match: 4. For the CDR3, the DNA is TGTGCCAGCAGTTTCTTGACTAGCGACACCGGGGAGCTGTTTTTT. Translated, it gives CASSFLTSDTGELFF.

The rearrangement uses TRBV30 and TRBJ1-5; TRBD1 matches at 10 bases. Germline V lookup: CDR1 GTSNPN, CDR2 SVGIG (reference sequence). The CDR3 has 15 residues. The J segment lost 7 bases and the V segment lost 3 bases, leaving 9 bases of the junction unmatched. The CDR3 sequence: CAWSTFGQGVQPQHF. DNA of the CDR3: TGTGCCTGGAGCACCTTTGGACAGGGGGTGCAGCCCCAGCATTTT.

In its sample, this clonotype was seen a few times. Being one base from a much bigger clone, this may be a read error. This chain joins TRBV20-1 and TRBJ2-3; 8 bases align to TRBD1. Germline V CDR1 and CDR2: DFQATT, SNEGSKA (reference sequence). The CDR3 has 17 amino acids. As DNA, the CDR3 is TGCTGTGCTAGAGATCCCCGGACAGGGACGACTGTGGATACGCAGTATTTT. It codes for CCARDPRTGTTVDTQYF.

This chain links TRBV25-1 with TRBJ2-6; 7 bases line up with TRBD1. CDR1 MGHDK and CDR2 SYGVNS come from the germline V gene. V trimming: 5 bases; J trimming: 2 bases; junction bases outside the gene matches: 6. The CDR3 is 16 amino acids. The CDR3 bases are TGTGCCAGCAGTTCCCTCGGACAGGCTGGGGCCAACGTCCTGACTTTC. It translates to CASSSLGQAGANVLTF.

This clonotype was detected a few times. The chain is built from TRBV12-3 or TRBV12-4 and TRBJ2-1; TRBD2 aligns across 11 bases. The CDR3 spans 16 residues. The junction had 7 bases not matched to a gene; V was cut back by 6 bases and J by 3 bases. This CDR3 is CASRPIAGGHYNEQFF. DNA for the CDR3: TGTGCCAGCAGGCCGATAGCGGGAGGGCACTACAATGAGCAGTTCTTC.

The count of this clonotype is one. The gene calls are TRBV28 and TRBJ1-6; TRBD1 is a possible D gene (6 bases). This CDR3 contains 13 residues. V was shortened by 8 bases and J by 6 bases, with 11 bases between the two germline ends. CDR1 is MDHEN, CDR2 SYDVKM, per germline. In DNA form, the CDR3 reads TGTGCCAGCCAGGGGCTCCCTAATTCACCCCTCCACTTT. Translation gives CASQGLPNSPLHF.

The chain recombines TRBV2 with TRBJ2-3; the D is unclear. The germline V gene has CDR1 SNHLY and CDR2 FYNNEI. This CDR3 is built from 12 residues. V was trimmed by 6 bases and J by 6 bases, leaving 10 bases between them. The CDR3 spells CASSSLFDTQYF. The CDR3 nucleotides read TGTGCCAGCAGCTCCTTATTTGATACGCAGTATTTT.

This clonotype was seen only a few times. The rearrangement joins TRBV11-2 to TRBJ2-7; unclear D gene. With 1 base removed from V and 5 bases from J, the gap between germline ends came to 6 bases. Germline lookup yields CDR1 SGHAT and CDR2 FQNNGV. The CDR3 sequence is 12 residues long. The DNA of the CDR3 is TGTGCCAGCAGCTTAGGAAACAACGAGCAGTACTTC. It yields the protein CASSLGNNEQYF.

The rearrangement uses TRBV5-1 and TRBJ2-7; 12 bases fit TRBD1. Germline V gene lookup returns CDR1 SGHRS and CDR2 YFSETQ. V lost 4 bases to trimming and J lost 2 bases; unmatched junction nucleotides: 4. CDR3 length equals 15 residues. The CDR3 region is CASSRGTGGAYEQYF. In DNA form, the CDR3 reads TGCGCCAGCAGCCGCGGGACAGGGGGCGCCTACGAGCAGTACTTC.

CDR3 sequence: CASSRGQGIAYEQYF. The CDR3 nucleotides read TGTGCCAGCAGCCGGGGACAGGGGATTGCCTACGAGCAGTACTTC. The rearrangement uses TRBV27 and TRBJ2-7; 10 bases align to TRBD1. J gave up 2 bases and V 6 bases, and 7 bases lay outside the gene matches. Germline CDR1 and CDR2: MNHEY and SMNVEV (reference sequence). The CDR3 runs 15 residues.

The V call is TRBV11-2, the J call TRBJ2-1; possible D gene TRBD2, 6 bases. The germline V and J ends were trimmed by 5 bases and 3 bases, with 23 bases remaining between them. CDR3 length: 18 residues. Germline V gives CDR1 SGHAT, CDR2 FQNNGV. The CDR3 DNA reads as TGTGCCAGCAGCCTCTTCCCACCTCTGAGGAGGGGCTACAATGAGCAGTTCTTC. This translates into CASSLFPPLRRGYNEQFF.

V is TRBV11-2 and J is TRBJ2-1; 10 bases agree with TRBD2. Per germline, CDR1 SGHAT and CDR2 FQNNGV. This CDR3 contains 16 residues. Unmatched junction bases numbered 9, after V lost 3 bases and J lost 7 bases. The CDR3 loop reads CASSLASSGSYNEQFF. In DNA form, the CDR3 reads TGTGCCAGCAGCTTGGCGTCTAGCGGGAGTTATAATGAGCAGTTCTTC.

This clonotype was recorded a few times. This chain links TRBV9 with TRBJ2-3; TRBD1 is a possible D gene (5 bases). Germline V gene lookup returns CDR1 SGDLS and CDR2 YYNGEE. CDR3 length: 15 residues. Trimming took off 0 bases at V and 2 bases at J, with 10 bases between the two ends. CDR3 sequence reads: CASSVEPRVTDTQYF. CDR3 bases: TGTGCCAGCAGCGTAGAGCCCAGGGTCACAGATACGCAGTATTTT.

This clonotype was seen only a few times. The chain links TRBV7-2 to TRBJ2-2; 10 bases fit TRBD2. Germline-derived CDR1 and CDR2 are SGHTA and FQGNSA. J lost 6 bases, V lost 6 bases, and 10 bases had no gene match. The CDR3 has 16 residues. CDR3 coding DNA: TGTGCCAGCAGTTCAGCTAGCGGGAGAATCCCCGGGGAGCTGTTTTTT. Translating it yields CASSSASGRIPGELFF.

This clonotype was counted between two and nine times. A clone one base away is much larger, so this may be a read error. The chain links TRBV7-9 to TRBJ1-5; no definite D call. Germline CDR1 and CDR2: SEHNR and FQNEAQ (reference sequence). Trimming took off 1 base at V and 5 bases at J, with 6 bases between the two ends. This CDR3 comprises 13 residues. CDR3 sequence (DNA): TGTGCCAGCAGCTTAGGCGGCCATCAGCCCCAGCATTTT. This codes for CASSLGGHQPQHF.

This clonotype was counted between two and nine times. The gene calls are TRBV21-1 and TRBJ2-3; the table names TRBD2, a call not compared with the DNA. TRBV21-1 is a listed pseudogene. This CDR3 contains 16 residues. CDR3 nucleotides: TGTGCCAGCAGCAAAGACCAGCGGGGGGGCGGGTCAGCGCAGTATTTT. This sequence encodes CASSKDQRGGGSAQYF.

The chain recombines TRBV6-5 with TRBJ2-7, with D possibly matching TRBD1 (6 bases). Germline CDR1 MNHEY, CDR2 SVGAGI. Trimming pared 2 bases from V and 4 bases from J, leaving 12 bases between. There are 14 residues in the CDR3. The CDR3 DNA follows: TGTGCCAGCAGTTACGGTTGGGGGCGGTACGAGCAGTACTTC. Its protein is CASSYGWGRYEQYF.

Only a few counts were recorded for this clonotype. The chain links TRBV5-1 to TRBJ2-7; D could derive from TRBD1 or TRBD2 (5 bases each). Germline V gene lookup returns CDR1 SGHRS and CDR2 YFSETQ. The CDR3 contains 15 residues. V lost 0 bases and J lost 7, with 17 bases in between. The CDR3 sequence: CASSLVGTPEFEQYF. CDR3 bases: TGCGCCAGCAGCTTGGTAGGGACCCCTGAATTTGAGCAGTACTTC.

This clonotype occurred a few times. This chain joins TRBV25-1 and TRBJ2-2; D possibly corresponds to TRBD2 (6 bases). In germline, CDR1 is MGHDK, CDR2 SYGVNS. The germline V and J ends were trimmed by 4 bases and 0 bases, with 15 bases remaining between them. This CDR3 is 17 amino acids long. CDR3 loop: CASSGWVGGSNTGELFF. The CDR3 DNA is TGTGCCAGCAGTGGGTGGGTTGGGGGGTCGAACACCGGGGAGCTGTTTTTT.